One sample yielded the 16 T cell receptor beta chains listed below, sequenced in a study of T-cell memory formation after mild COVID-19. TCRdb re-analysed the 5' RACE reads in MiXCR, keeping a single row per CDR3 protein. This table has hundreds of thousands of distinct CDR3 sequences, 15% to 20% appearing once. The source material was PBMCs or a T cell subset sorted from them (not recorded which). Receptor source: a man aged 18-30 years who had mild COVID-19 (a few samples of this study predate the infection). Cell type and time point are not known.

This rearrangement joins TRBV7-6 to TRBJ2-1; 10 nucleotides align to TRBD2. This CDR3 spans 16 amino acids. The V gene's germline CDR1 is SGHVS and CDR2 FNYEAQ. The junction had 8 bases not matched to a gene; V was cut back by 2 bases and J by 7 bases. Here the CDR3 DNA reads TGTGCCAGCAGCTTACAATCAGCGGGGGGGTATAATGAGCAGTTCTTC. Protein product: CASSLQSAGGYNEQFF.

There are many counts of this clonotype. The chain recombines TRBV3-1 with TRBJ1-3; TRBD1 matches at 7 bases. The CDR3 runs 16 residues. The V gene's germline CDR1 is LGHDT and CDR2 YNNKEL (reference sequence). The ends lost 4 bases at V and 2 bases at J; junction bases unmatched: 8. CDR3 amino acids: CASSLLHDRAGNTIYF. The CDR3 DNA sequence: TGTGCCAGCAGCCTCCTCCACGACAGGGCTGGAAACACCATATATTTT.

The table lists this clonotype with a few counts. CDR3 region: CSVEEVRTGGTEQFF. In DNA form, the CDR3 reads TGCAGCGTTGAAGAAGTTCGTACAGGGGGCACTGAGCAGTTCTTC. The chain has TRBV29-1 and TRBJ2-1; the match to TRBD1 covers 9 bases. The germline V gene encodes CDR1 SQVTM and CDR2 ANQGSEA. With 0 bases clipped from V and 9 bases from J, the junction kept 9 bases outside the gene matches. CDR3 length: 15 amino acids.

There are a few counts of this clonotype. This may be a read error: a much more frequent sequence differs by one nucleotide. The rearrangement joins TRBV7-2 to TRBJ1-5; 7 bases agree with TRBD1. This CDR3 spans 13 amino acids. Per the germline V gene, CDR1 is SGHTA and CDR2 is FQGNSA. V dropped 3 bases and J dropped 5; count of bases not matched to a gene: 1. CDR3 sequence reads: CASSFRGDQPQHF. The CDR3 region has the DNA TGTGCCAGCAGCTTCAGGGGGGATCAGCCCCAGCATTTT.

The sample holds many counts of this clonotype. The chain carries TRBV29-1 and TRBJ2-5; no clear D. The germline V and J ends were trimmed by 6 bases and 5 bases, with 13 bases remaining between them. The CDR3 sequence is 12 residues long. CDR1 is SQVTM, CDR2 ANQGSEA, per germline. DNA of the CDR3: TGCAGCGTGGCCACCCCCTGGGAGACCCAGTACTTC. It codes for CSVATPWETQYF.

V gene TRBV29-1 combines with J gene TRBJ2-7; TRBD1 matches 7 bases. Trimming took 7 bases from V and 5 from J; bases not matched to a gene: 2. The germline gives CDR1 SQVTM, CDR2 ANQGSEA. There are 10 residues in the CDR3. The CDR3 spells CSAGTDEQYF. CDR3 nucleotide sequence: TGCAGCGCCGGGACAGACGAGCAGTACTTC.

The genes are TRBV20-1 and TRBJ1-5; 7 bases fit TRBD1. This CDR3 region has 14 residues. The ends lost 5 bases at V and 4 bases at J; junction bases unmatched: 8. CDR1 is DFQATT, CDR2 SNEGSKA, per germline (reference sequence). The CDR3 DNA follows: TGCAGTGCTTCGGACAGGCGGGGGAATCAGCCCCAGCATTTT. Translation gives CSASDRRGNQPQHF.

This clonotype was found a few times. The chain uses TRBV11-1 and TRBJ2-3; unclear D gene. The CDR3 length is 12 residues. Deletions cut 3 bases from V and 6 bases from J, with 7 bases between. Germline V lookup: CDR1 SGHAT, CDR2 FQDESV (reference sequence). For the CDR3, the DNA is TGTGCCAGCAGCTTGAATGAGGATACGCAGTATTTT. Encoded protein: CASSLNEDTQYF.

This clonotype was seen many times. The rearrangement links TRBV11-2 to TRBJ2-6; 7 positions match TRBD1. V lost 3 bases and J lost 4; bases outside the gene matches: 9. The CDR3 is 17 amino acids. Germline-derived CDR1 and CDR2 are SGHAT and FQNNGV. The CDR3 region is CASSLIQGTRGANVLTF. The CDR3 DNA is TGTGCCAGCAGCTTGATACAGGGGACGCGCGGGGCCAACGTCCTGACTTTC.

This clonotype was counted a few times. V gene TRBV28 combines with J gene TRBJ2-1, with 8 bases identical to TRBD1. Germline V gene lookup returns CDR1 MDHEN and CDR2 SYDVKM. Losses at the gene ends were 7 bases for V and 9 bases for J; bases not matched to a gene: 11. The CDR3 is 14 residues long. The CDR3 reads CASNEDREGTEQFF. The CDR3 nucleotides are TGTGCCAGCAACGAGGACAGGGAAGGTACTGAGCAGTTCTTC. The variable domain in full, with the rest retrieved from reference TRBV28 and TRBJ2-1, is DVKVTQSSRYLVKRTGEKVFLECVQDMDHENMFWYRQDPGLGLRLIYFSYDVKMKEKGDIPEGYSVSREKKERFSLILESASTNQTSMYLCASNEDREGTEQFFGPGTRLTVL.

In this sample, this clonotype turned up a few times. The chain carries TRBV9 and TRBJ2-5, with TRBD2 matching over 15 bases. V trimming: 3 bases; J trimming: 5 bases; junction bases outside the gene matches: 5. The germline CDR1 and CDR2 sequences are SGDLS and YYNGEE. This CDR3 has 16 amino acids. The CDR3 sequence is CASSGTSGGAVETQYF. The CDR3 DNA reads TGTGCCAGCAGCGGGACTAGCGGGGGGGCCGTTGAGACCCAGTACTTC.

This clonotype was observed a handful of times. The V gene is TRBV20-1, the J gene TRBJ2-7; D ambiguous. Germline CDR1 reads DFQATT; CDR2 reads SNEGSKA (reference sequence). The CDR3 runs to 14 residues. Trimming removed 0 bases from V and 2 bases from J, with 11 bases in between. Written as DNA, the CDR3 is TGCAGTGCTAGAGATGCGGCTAGTGCCTACGAGCAGTACTTC. This sequence encodes CSARDAASAYEQYF.

In this sample, this clonotype turned up once. J is TRBJ1-2 and V is TRBV28, with D perhaps TRBD1 (5 bases). Germline V lookup: CDR1 MDHEN, CDR2 SYDVKM. The V and J ends lost 2 bases and 8 bases respectively, with 21 bases between them. The CDR3 spans 16 residues. CDR3 DNA sequence: TGTGCCAGCAGTTTAACGGTTGGCAGGGAAGTCTTAGGCTACACCTTC. Amino acid sequence: CASSLTVGREVLGYTF.

This clonotype was seen at least ten times. The chain recombines TRBV12-3 or TRBV12-4 with TRBJ1-2; no definite D call. CDR3 length: 16 amino acids. V was pared by 5 bases and J by 3 bases, with 19 bases between. Here the CDR3 reads CASSPTGPQTYYGYTF. As DNA, the CDR3 is TGTGCCAGCAGTCCAACCGGGCCTCAGACCTACTATGGCTACACCTTC.

This clonotype was counted many times. The chain is built from TRBV28 and TRBJ2-1, with D possibly being TRBD1 (5 bases). Germline V lookup: CDR1 MDHEN, CDR2 SYDVKM. This CDR3 spans 15 amino acids. The V end lost 5 bases, the J end lost 2 bases, and 13 bases lay between the germline ends. The CDR3: CASSLLPTAYNEQFF. DNA of the CDR3: TGTGCCAGCAGTCTACTTCCGACAGCCTACAATGAGCAGTTCTTC. Using reference TRBV28 and TRBJ2-1 for the parts outside the CDR3, the full variable domain is DVKVTQSSRYLVKRTGEKVFLECVQDMDHENMFWYRQDPGLGLRLIYFSYDVKMKEKGDIPEGYSVSREKKERFSLILESASTNQTSMYLCASSLLPTAYNEQFFGPGTRLTVL.

In this sample, this clonotype turned up a few times. The chain links TRBV4-3 to TRBJ2-1, with 10 bases identical to TRBD1. The CDR3 covers 15 residues. V was clipped by 3 bases and J by 8 bases; unmatched bases: 7. The germline gives CDR1 LGHNA, CDR2 YSLEER. The CDR3 DNA is TGCGCCAGCAGCCAGGCGGGGACAGGGGTCGATGAGCAGTTCTTC. This gives the protein CASSQAGTGVDEQFF.